Following are 5 T cell receptor beta chains from one sample sequenced in a study of blood T cell repertoires in COVID-19. Sequencing was performed with immunoSEQ multiplex PCR; in TCRdb, only in-frame clones are kept and a portion is missing. Of approximately 110,000 clones in the sample, roughly 82% were seen once. Sequencing was done on a sample of peripheral blood. The source of these receptors is a human donor in a cohort sampled during active COVID-19.

J is TRBJ2-1 and V is TRBV3-1 (or the pseudogene TRBV3-2); D is unclear. The CDR3 is 14 residues long. V was shortened by 1 base and J by 4 bases, with 8 bases between the two germline ends. CDR1 and CDR2 (germline): LGHDT, YNNKEL (reference sequence). The CDR3 nucleotides are TGTGCCAGCAGCCAAGTTAACAGATACAATGAGCAGTTCTTC. Translated, it gives CASSQVNRYNEQFF.

The V and J genes are TRBV18 and TRBJ1-3; 7 bases are a match to TRBD1. V trimming: 4 bases; J trimming: 5 bases; junction bases outside the gene matches: 2. Germline CDR1 KGHSH, CDR2 LQKENI. There are 13 residues in the CDR3. The CDR3, as DNA: TGTGCCAGCTCACAGGGACAGAGAAACACCATATATTTT. Encoded protein: CASSQGQRNTIYF. Supplemented by reference TRBV18 and TRBJ1-3, the full variable domain reads NAGVMQNPRHLVRRRGQEARLRCSPMKGHSHVYWYRQLPEEGLKFMVYLQKENIIDESGMPKERFSAEFPKEGPSILRIQQVVRGDSAAYFCASSQGQRNTIYFGEGSWLTVV.

The chain is built from TRBV7-9 and TRBJ1-1, with D possibly being TRBD1 (6 bases). V lost 0 bases and J lost 5, with 10 bases in between. From germline, CDR1 is SEHNR and CDR2 FQNEAQ (reference sequence). This CDR3 comprises 14 residues. The CDR3 loop is CASSLAGARTEAFF. The CDR3 DNA follows: TGTGCCAGCAGCTTAGCGGGGGCGCGGACTGAAGCTTTCTTT.

This rearrangement joins TRBV14 to TRBJ2-7; the match to TRBD2 covers 10 bases. The CDR3 is made up of 15 amino acids. In germline, CDR1 is SGHDN, CDR2 FVKESK. The V segment lost 3 bases and the J segment 4 bases; nucleotides outside the gene matches: 6. The CDR3, as DNA: TGTGCCAGCAGCCATCGGGCTAGCGGGAGTTACGAGCAGTACTTC. It yields the protein CASSHRASGSYEQYF. The variable domain in full, with the rest retrieved from reference TRBV14 and TRBJ2-7, is EAGVTQFPSHSVIEKGQTVTLRCDPISGHDNLYWYRRVMGKEIKFLLHFVKESKQDESGMPNNRFLAERTGGTYSTLKVQPAELEDSGVYFCASSHRASGSYEQYFGPGTRLTVT.

The genes are TRBV30 and TRBJ2-7, with a possible D match to TRBD2 (5 bases). The CDR3 runs to 17 residues. Looked up from germline, CDR1 is GTSNPN and CDR2 is SVGIG (reference sequence). Between the trimmed V and J ends, which lost 0 bases and 9 bases, there was a span of 27 bases. CDR3 nucleotide sequence: TGTGCCTGGAGTGTAGTGACGGGAAGGGTCCTTAGGAGACCGCAGTACTTC. Protein sequence: CAWSVVTGRVLRRPQYF.